Listed below are T cell receptor beta chains from one sample, sequenced in a study of blood T cells in healthy people across ages. TCRdb reprocessed the 5' RACE reads via MiXCR and lists one record per CDR3 protein. Of over 600,000 distinct CDR3 sequences in the sample, roughly three fifths were seen once. The source material was blood. The receptor set was obtained from a man aged 40-55 years in good health. CDR3s include the opening cysteine and the closing phenylalanine or tryptophan. Fields, in order: J gene, clone size, V gene, D gene, CDR3 DNA, CDR3 protein. A D gene is named only where the DNA matches it firmly. Clone size is given for some rows only: seen once, a few or many times, or a class if the clone is expanded.

j_call: TRBJ2-1
clone_size: .
v_call: TRBV6-1
d_call: .
cdr3_nt: TGTGCCAGCCAAGAGAGGGGGGCCGGAGGCAATGAGCAGTTCTTC
cdr3_aa: CASQERGAGGNEQFF

j_call: TRBJ1-2
clone_size: .
v_call: TRBV20-1
d_call: TRBD1
cdr3_nt: TGCAGTGCTAGCAAGGCAGGGGGGAATCATGGCTACACCTTC
cdr3_aa: CSASKAGGNHGYTF

j_call: TRBJ2-1
clone_size: .
v_call: TRBV18
d_call: TRBD1
cdr3_nt: TGTGCCAGCTCACCGGGACAGTCAGGCGAGCAGTTCTTC
cdr3_aa: CASSPGQSGEQFF

j_call: TRBJ1-2
clone_size: .
v_call: TRBV25-1
d_call: .
cdr3_nt: TGTGCCAGCAGTGATATGGGTGGGGACTATGGCTACACCTTC
cdr3_aa: CASSDMGGDYGYTF

j_call: TRBJ2-3
clone_size: .
v_call: TRBV9
d_call: TRBD1
cdr3_nt: TGTGCCAGCAGCTCCCGGACAGGGTATAGCACAGATACGCAGTATTTT
cdr3_aa: CASSSRTGYSTDTQYF

j_call: TRBJ2-1
clone_size: few
v_call: TRBV7-9
d_call: TRBD2
cdr3_nt: TGTGCCAGCAGCCGAACCGGGACTAGCGGGGGGGGCCAGTTCTTC
cdr3_aa: CASSRTGTSGGGQFF

j_call: TRBJ2-3
clone_size: few
v_call: TRBV25-1
d_call: .
cdr3_nt: TGTGCCAGCAGCGTCCGACAGGCAGATACGCAGTATTTT
cdr3_aa: CASSVRQADTQYF

j_call: TRBJ2-7
clone_size: .
v_call: TRBV12-3/TRBV12-4
d_call: .
cdr3_nt: TGTGCCAGCAGGCCTCGGGACTTATACAATGAGCAGTACTTC
cdr3_aa: CASRPRDLYNEQYF

j_call: TRBJ2-3
clone_size: .
v_call: TRBV7-9
d_call: TRBD1
cdr3_nt: TGTGCCAGCCGACCGGGACAGATTACAGATACGCAGTATTTT
cdr3_aa: CASRPGQITDTQYF

j_call: TRBJ2-1
clone_size: few
v_call: TRBV5-1
d_call: .
cdr3_nt: TGCGCCAGCATACTTGCACCACTCGGTGAGCAGTTCTTC
cdr3_aa: CASILAPLGEQFF

j_call: TRBJ1-5
clone_size: .
v_call: TRBV3-1
d_call: .
cdr3_nt: TGTGCCAGCAGCCAAGGGACCGGGGGACAGCCCCAGCATTTT
cdr3_aa: CASSQGTGGQPQHF

j_call: TRBJ2-5
clone_size: .
v_call: TRBV27
d_call: TRBD1
cdr3_nt: TGTGCCAGCAGTTTATCAGTACAGGGGTTGGATTCGGAGACCCAGTACTTC
cdr3_aa: CASSLSVQGLDSETQYF

j_call: TRBJ2-1
clone_size: .
v_call: TRBV20-1
d_call: TRBD2
cdr3_nt: TGCAGTGCTAGAGAGACTAGCGGGAGCTCCTACAATGAGCAGTTCTTC
cdr3_aa: CSARETSGSSYNEQFF

j_call: TRBJ2-5
clone_size: few
v_call: TRBV29-1
d_call: .
cdr3_nt: TGCAGCGTTGAAAGGGACCAAGAGACCCAGTACTTC
cdr3_aa: CSVERDQETQYF